Presented here are 14 T cell receptor beta chains from one specimen sequenced in a study of blood T cell repertoires in COVID-19. This table comes from immunoSEQ multiplex PCR, and its TCRdb copy is limited to in-frame clones, with some not included. The sample lists under 550,000 clones; 85% to 90% were seen once. Sample: peripheral blood. Source of these receptors: a man in his late teens or twenties with COVID-19, enrolled during active disease.

This clone is a singleton in its sample. The chain employs TRBV7-9 and TRBJ2-7; no clear D. Between the trimmed V and J ends, which lost 1 base and 6 bases, there was a span of 13 bases. The V gene's germline CDR1 is SEHNR and CDR2 FQNEAQ (reference sequence). This CDR3 spans 14 amino acids. The CDR3 nucleotides read TGTGCCAGCAGCTTAGAACATCCCGAACGCGAGCAGTACTTC. Its translation: CASSLEHPEREQYF.

The chain uses TRBV9 and TRBJ1-1, with 11 bases matching TRBD1. CDR3 length equals 15 residues. Germline CDR1 and CDR2: SGDLS and YYNGEE. The trim removed 4 bases at V and 3 bases at J, leaving 5 bases unmatched. DNA for the CDR3: TGTGCCAGCAGCCCAAGGGACAGGGGGGACACTGAAGCTTTCTTT. It yields the protein CASSPRDRGDTEAFF.

This chain uses TRBV18 with TRBJ2-1, with 8 bases fitting TRBD2. Trimming cost V 2 bases and J 3 bases; bases outside gene matches: 15. Per the germline V gene, CDR1 is KGHSH and CDR2 is LQKENI. The CDR3 consists of 19 residues. CDR3 bases: TGTGCCAGCTCACCAATTCGGGAAGCGGGGGCTACCTTCTACAATGAGCAGTTCTTC. This translates into CASSPIREAGATFYNEQFF.

The sample holds one count of this clone. The chain carries TRBV3-1 (or the pseudogene TRBV3-2) and TRBJ1-5, with a weak D call TRBD1 (5 bases). Germline V lookup: CDR1 LGHDT, CDR2 YNNKEL (reference sequence). V lost 0 bases, J lost 4 bases, and 13 bases lay in between. The CDR3 spans 16 residues. This CDR3 reads CASSQDPRQSNQPQHF. The CDR3 bases are TGTGCCAGCAGCCAAGATCCTCGACAGTCAAATCAGCCCCAGCATTTT.

The rearrangement links TRBV7-2 to TRBJ1-1; D unclear. This CDR3 is built from 14 residues. Germline V lookup: CDR1 SGHTA, CDR2 FQGNSA. The germline V and J ends were trimmed by 5 bases and 3 bases, with 13 bases remaining between them. The CDR3 loop reads CASSPFGLYTEAFF. The CDR3 coding sequence is TGTGCCAGCAGCCCTTTCGGGTTGTACACTGAAGCTTTCTTT. Combining the CDR3 with reference TRBV7-2 and TRBJ1-1 gives the whole variable domain GAGVSQSPSNKVTEKGKDVELRCDPISGHTALYWYRQSLGQGLEFLIYFQGNSAPDKSGLPSDRFSAERTGGSVSTLTIQRTQQEDSAVYLCASSPFGLYTEAFFGQGTRLTVV.

The chain recombines TRBV5-1 with TRBJ2-1; weak D call: TRBD1 (6 bases). Germline V lookup: CDR1 SGHRS, CDR2 YFSETQ. This CDR3 comprises 12 residues. With 3 bases removed from V and 8 bases from J, the gap between germline ends came to 9 bases. Here the CDR3 reads CASSSQGYEQFF. CDR3 DNA: TGCGCCAGCAGCTCACAGGGATATGAGCAGTTCTTC.

This chain uses TRBV14 with TRBJ2-1; D is perhaps TRBD1 (6 bases). This CDR3 comprises 17 residues. The germline gives CDR1 SGHDN, CDR2 FVKESK. With 1 base removed from V and 4 bases from J, the gap between germline ends came to 17 bases. The CDR3 nucleotides read TGTGCCAGCAGCCAAGTCGCCAGGGGAAAAACGTACAATGAGCAGTTCTTC. Protein: CASSQVARGKTYNEQFF.

The J gene is TRBJ2-1, the V gene TRBV19; 10 nucleotides align to TRBD2. Germline loops: CDR1 LNHDA, CDR2 SQIVND (reference sequence). The CDR3 has 17 amino acids. Trimming removed 7 bases from V and 4 bases from J; junction bases left unmatched: 13. CDR3: CASKVPRLAGLYNEQFF. CDR3 DNA: TGTGCCAGTAAAGTCCCCCGACTAGCGGGTTTATACAATGAGCAGTTCTTC.

This clone was recorded only once. The chain joins TRBV11-2 to TRBJ1-5, with D perhaps TRBD1 (5 bases). V lost 2 bases to trimming and J lost 7 bases, with 9 bases between them. Germline values: CDR1 SGHAT, CDR2 FQNNGV. The CDR3 loop spans 13 amino acids. As DNA, the CDR3 is TGTGCCAGCAGCTTAACGGAGGGGCAGCCCCAGCATTTT. It encodes CASSLTEGQPQHF.

The J gene is TRBJ2-1, the V gene TRBV12-3 or TRBV12-4; 7 bases are a match to TRBD2. With V trimmed by 7 bases and J by 10 bases, 10 bases remained unmatched. The CDR3 spans 13 residues. In DNA, the CDR3 is TGTGCCAGCACGTCGTATGGGGGGGAAGAGCAGTTCTTC. It codes for CASTSYGGEEQFF.

The rearrangement joins TRBV21-1 to TRBJ2-3; the D call of TRBD1 is as the table states it, not checked on the DNA. TRBV21-1 represents a pseudogene. The CDR3 contains 18 residues. CDR3 DNA: TGTGCCAGCAGCAAAAGGACAGGGGGCAACTTTTGCACAGATACGCAGTATTTT. It translates to CASSKRTGGNFCTDTQYF.

The CDR3 spells CASSPTSGGADTQYF. The CDR3 DNA reads as TGTGCCAGCAGTCCCACTAGCGGGGGTGCAGATACGCAGTATTTT. The genes are TRBV2 and TRBJ2-3, with 11 nucleotides matching TRBD2. Germline values: CDR1 SNHLY, CDR2 FYNNEI. The trim removed 5 bases at V and 4 bases at J, leaving 5 bases unmatched. This CDR3 region has 15 residues.

The rearrangement links TRBV18 to TRBJ2-7; the D gene is possibly TRBD1 (7 bases). Deletions cut 5 bases from V and 5 bases from J, with 25 bases between. This CDR3 comprises 17 residues. The germline CDR1 and CDR2 sequences are KGHSH and LQKENI. The CDR3 sequence: CASSKGALGGGSDEQYF. CDR3 in DNA: TGTGCCAGCTCAAAAGGCGCGTTAGGAGGGGGCTCGGACGAGCAGTACTTC. The complete variable domain, with remaining parts taken from reference TRBV18 and TRBJ2-7, reads NAGVMQNPRHLVRRRGQEARLRCSPMKGHSHVYWYRQLPEEGLKFMVYLQKENIIDESGMPKERFSAEFPKEGPSILRIQQVVRGDSAAYFCASSKGALGGGSDEQYFGPGTRLTVT.

This clone was picked up one time. The chain uses TRBV11-3 and TRBJ2-7; no firm D call. The CDR3 is made up of 13 amino acids. Trimming pared 0 bases from V and 0 bases from J, leaving 3 bases between. Per germline, CDR1 SGHNT and CDR2 YENEEA. The CDR3 DNA follows: TGTGCCAGCAGCTTAGAACACTCCTACGAGCAGTACTTC. It codes for CASSLEHSYEQYF.